Listed here are 17 T cell receptor beta chains from one sample, sequenced in a study of OX40 agonist ivuxolimab in advanced cancers. Using immunoSEQ multiplex PCR, the repertoire was profiled, and TCRdb retains in-frame clones only, with some absent. The sample contains 60,000 to 75,000 clones, roughly 85% of which appear only once. The specimen comprised CD4+ or CD8+ T cells sorted from blood, sampled in a trial of the OX40 agonist ivuxolimab. The receptors derive from an adult with an advanced solid tumor such as melanoma, head and neck, liver or kidney cancer.

The chain links TRBV5-8 to TRBJ2-7; 7 positions match TRBD1. The V gene end was trimmed by 2 bases and the J gene end by 6 bases; junction bases not matched to a gene: 5. CDR1 and CDR2 from the germline V gene are SGHTS and YDEGEE. There are 13 residues in the CDR3. The CDR3 sequence: CASSLTGAGEQYF. DNA of the CDR3: TGTGCCAGCAGCTTAACAGGGGCGGGCGAGCAGTACTTC.

The rearrangement uses TRBV28 and TRBJ1-4; TRBD1 might be the D (6 bases). Germline CDR1 and CDR2: MDHEN and SYDVKM. V lost 5 bases and J lost 7, with 17 bases in between. This CDR3 has 15 residues. DNA of the CDR3: TGTGCCAGCAGTAGCTCAGGGGAGGGGAGTGAAAAACTGTTTTTT. Translating gives CASSSSGEGSEKLFF.

The V and J genes are TRBV9 and TRBJ2-5; a weak D match, TRBD1 (7 bases). The length of the CDR3 is 16 residues. Germline CDR1 SGDLS, CDR2 YYNGEE. The V gene lost 4 bases and the J gene lost 0 bases, with 16 bases spanning the gap. The CDR3 region is CASSPRQGGYQETQYF. In nucleotides, the CDR3 is TGTGCCAGCAGCCCCCGACAGGGAGGCTACCAAGAGACCCAGTACTTC.

This clone was picked up one time. The CDR3 sequence is CASSSDTRSGGNTIYF. Here the CDR3 DNA reads TGTGCCAGCAGCTCAGACACTAGATCAGGAGGAAACACCATATATTTT. The V call is TRBV11-2, the J call TRBJ1-3; D not certain. Germline V gene sequence: CDR1 SGHAT, CDR2 FQNNGV. The length of the CDR3 is 16 residues. V was cut by 4 bases and J by 4 bases, with 17 bases left in between.

The chain couples TRBV18 to TRBJ1-1; a weak D match, TRBD1 (5 bases). V lost 3 bases and J lost 4, with 15 bases in between. Germline V gene lookup returns CDR1 KGHSH and CDR2 LQKENI. CDR3 length: 15 amino acids. The chain's CDR3 is CASSPLEGQSTEAFF. The CDR3 region has the DNA TGTGCCAGCTCACCTCTCGAGGGGCAGAGCACTGAAGCTTTCTTT. Full variable domain (rest looked up from reference TRBV18 and TRBJ1-1): NAGVMQNPRHLVRRRGQEARLRCSPMKGHSHVYWYRQLPEEGLKFMVYLQKENIIDESGMPKERFSAEFPKEGPSILRIQQVVRGDSAAYFCASSPLEGQSTEAFFGQGTRLTVV.

DNA for the CDR3: TGTGCTAGTGGTTTGGACGGGATGGGGACCCAGTACTTC. Residues: CASGLDGMGTQYF. J is TRBJ2-5 and V is TRBV12-5; TRBD2 is a possible D gene (5 bases). CDR3 length: 13 residues. Germline loops: CDR1 LGHNT, CDR2 FRNRAP. With 1 base removed from V and 7 bases from J, the gap between germline ends came to 10 bases.

The chain employs TRBV10-3 and TRBJ2-7; the match to TRBD1 covers 8 bases. The germline V gene has CDR1 ENHRY and CDR2 SYGVKD. V trimming: 4 bases; J trimming: 6 bases; junction bases outside the gene matches: 5. The CDR3 contains 13 residues. CDR3 DNA: TGTGCCATCAGTGCCGCAGGGGGCTTCGAGCAGTACTTC. Its translation: CAISAAGGFEQYF.

The rearrangement uses TRBV19 and TRBJ1-5; TRBD1 is a possible D gene (5 bases). The CDR3 is 16 residues long. CDR1 and CDR2 (germline): LNHDA, SQIVND (reference sequence). V was shortened by 3 bases and J by 4 bases, with 16 bases between the two germline ends. The CDR3 region has the DNA TGTGCCAGTAGTATTTCGGGGGTACAGCGAAATCAGCCCCAGCATTTT. Amino acids: CASSISGVQRNQPQHF.

V and J are TRBV6-5 and TRBJ2-7; 7 bases fit TRBD2. V lost 7 bases and J lost 2; bases outside the gene matches: 5. Germline loops: CDR1 MNHEY, CDR2 SVGAGI. CDR3 length: 13 residues. The CDR3 coding sequence is TGTGCCAGCACCGGGGGGATCACCTACGAGCAGTACTTC. It yields the protein CASTGGITYEQYF.

This chain joins TRBV30 and TRBJ2-3; 8 nucleotides line up with TRBD1. CDR1 GTSNPN and CDR2 SVGIG come from the germline V gene (reference sequence). The V segment lost 8 bases and the J segment 4 bases; nucleotides outside the gene matches: 8. The CDR3 totals 13 residues. CDR3 in DNA: TGTGCCACCGACAGGGGTATAGCAGATACGCAGTATTTT. It translates to CATDRGIADTQYF.

The chain carries TRBV5-1 and TRBJ2-2; 10 bases are shared with TRBD1. V lost 0 bases, J lost 1 base, and 3 bases stayed unmatched. Germline V gene sequence: CDR1 SGHRS, CDR2 YFSETQ. This CDR3 region has 17 residues. CDR3 in amino acids: CASSLAGTGENTGELFF. The CDR3 nucleotides are TGCGCCAGCAGCTTGGCGGGGACAGGGGAGAACACCGGGGAGCTGTTTTTT.

The V gene is TRBV5-1, the J gene TRBJ1-1; D gene uncertain. This CDR3 is 14 amino acids long. V was trimmed by 2 bases and J by 1 base, leaving 9 bases between them. Per germline, CDR1 SGHRS and CDR2 YFSETQ. CDR3 sequence: CASSFWAGNTEAFF. The CDR3 bases are TGCGCCAGCAGCTTTTGGGCCGGGAACACTGAAGCTTTCTTT. The variable domain in full, with the rest retrieved from reference TRBV5-1 and TRBJ1-1, is KAGVTQTPRYLIKTRGQQVTLSCSPISGHRSVSWYQQTPGQGLQFLFEYFSETQRNKGNFPGRFSGRQFSNSRSEMNVSTLELGDSALYLCASSFWAGNTEAFFGQGTRLTVV.

The genes are TRBV27 and TRBJ2-3; 13 bases are a match to TRBD2. V was pared by 9 bases and J by 9 bases, with 6 bases of the junction left unmatched. This CDR3 contains 13 residues. Per germline, CDR1 MNHEY and CDR2 SMNVEV (reference sequence). The CDR3 DNA reads as TGTGCCAGTAGGGCGACTAGCGGGGGGACGCAGTATTTT. Residues: CASRATSGGTQYF.

CDR3 in amino acids: CASSVPEYNEQFF. CDR3 sequence (DNA): TGTGCCAGCAGTGTCCCTGAATACAATGAGCAGTTCTTC. This rearrangement joins TRBV6-1 to TRBJ2-1; D unresolved. CDR1 and CDR2 from the germline V gene are MNHNS and SASEGT. Trimming took 4 bases from V and 4 from J, leaving 8 bases between them. There are 13 residues in the CDR3.

The chain uses TRBV29-1 and TRBJ1-5; D not resolved. This CDR3 is built from 18 residues. Trimming shortened V by 0 bases and J by 0 bases, and 18 bases separated the two germline ends. From germline, CDR1 is SQVTM and CDR2 ANQGSEA. CDR3 coding DNA: TGCAGCGTTGAAGACAGCCTGGGCCAACGGCGTAGCAATCAGCCCCAGCATTTT. Residues: CSVEDSLGQRRSNQPQHF.

This clone was detected a few times. The V call is TRBV19, the J call TRBJ1-2; D possibly corresponds to TRBD1 (5 bases). Looked up from germline, CDR1 is LNHDA and CDR2 is SQIVND (reference sequence). V was trimmed by 6 bases and J by 4 bases, leaving 18 bases between them. The CDR3 loop spans 15 amino acids. In nucleotides, the CDR3 is TGTGCCAGTAGGGACGACGGGACTAGCGGCTATGGCTACACCTTC. The encoded protein is CASRDDGTSGYGYTF.

This chain joins TRBV7-2 and TRBJ2-1; D tentatively reads TRBD1 or TRBD2 (6 bases each). Germline V CDR1 and CDR2: SGHTA, FQGNSA. This CDR3 is 15 amino acids long. V was cut by 5 bases and J by 7 bases, with 18 bases left in between. In DNA, the CDR3 is TGTGCCAGCAGCCCACTTAAATGGAGGGGGAATGAGCAGTTCTTC. Protein product: CASSPLKWRGNEQFF.